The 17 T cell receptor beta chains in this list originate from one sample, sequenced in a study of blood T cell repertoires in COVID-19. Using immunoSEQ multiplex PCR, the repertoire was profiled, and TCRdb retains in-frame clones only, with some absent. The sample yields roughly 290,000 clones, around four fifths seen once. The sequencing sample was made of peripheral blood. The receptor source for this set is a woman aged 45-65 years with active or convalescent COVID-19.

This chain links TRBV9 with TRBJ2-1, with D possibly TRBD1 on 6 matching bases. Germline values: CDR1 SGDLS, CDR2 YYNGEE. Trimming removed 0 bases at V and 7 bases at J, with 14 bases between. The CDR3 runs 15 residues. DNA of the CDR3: TGTGCCAGCAGCGTAGAGCAGGGAAGGGGGAATGAGCAGTTCTTC. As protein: CASSVEQGRGNEQFF.

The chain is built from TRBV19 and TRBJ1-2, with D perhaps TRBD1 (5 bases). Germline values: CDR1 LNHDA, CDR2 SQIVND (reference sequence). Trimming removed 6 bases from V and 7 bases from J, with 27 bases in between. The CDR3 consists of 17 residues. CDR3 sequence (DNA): TGTGCCAGTAGCCGATCGACGGCGGGGGTCGGGACTATTGGCTACACCTTC. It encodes CASSRSTAGVGTIGYTF.

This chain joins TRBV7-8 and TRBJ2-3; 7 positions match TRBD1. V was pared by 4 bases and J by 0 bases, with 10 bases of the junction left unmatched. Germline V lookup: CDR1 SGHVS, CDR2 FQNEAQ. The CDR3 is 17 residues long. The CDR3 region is CASSSTWTGISTDTQYF. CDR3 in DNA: TGTGCCAGCAGCTCGACTTGGACAGGAATTAGCACAGATACGCAGTATTTT.

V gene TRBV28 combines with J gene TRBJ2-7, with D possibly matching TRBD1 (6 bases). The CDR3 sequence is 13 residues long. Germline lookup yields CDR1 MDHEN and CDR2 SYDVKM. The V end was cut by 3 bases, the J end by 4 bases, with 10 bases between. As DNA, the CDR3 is TGTGCCAGCAGTTTTACAGGGCGGTACGAGCAGTACTTC. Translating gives CASSFTGRYEQYF.

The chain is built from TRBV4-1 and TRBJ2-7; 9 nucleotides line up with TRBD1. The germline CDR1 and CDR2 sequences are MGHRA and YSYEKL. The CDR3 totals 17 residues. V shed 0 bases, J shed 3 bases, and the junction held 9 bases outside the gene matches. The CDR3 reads CASSQDRRGTGIYEQYF. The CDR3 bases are TGCGCCAGCAGCCAAGATAGGCGAGGGACAGGGATCTACGAGCAGTACTTC.

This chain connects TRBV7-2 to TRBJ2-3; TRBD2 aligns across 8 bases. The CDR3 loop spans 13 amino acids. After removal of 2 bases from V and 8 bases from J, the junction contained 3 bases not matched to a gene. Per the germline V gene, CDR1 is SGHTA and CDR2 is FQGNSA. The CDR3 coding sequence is TGTGCCAGCAGCTTAAAAGCGGGAGTTACGCAGTATTTT. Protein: CASSLKAGVTQYF.

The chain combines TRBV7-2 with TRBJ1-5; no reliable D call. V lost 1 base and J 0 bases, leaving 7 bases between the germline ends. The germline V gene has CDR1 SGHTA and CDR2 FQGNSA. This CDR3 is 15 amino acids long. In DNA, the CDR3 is TGTGCCAGCAGCTTAGGAGGTTATAGCAATCAGCCCCAGCATTTT. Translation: CASSLGGYSNQPQHF. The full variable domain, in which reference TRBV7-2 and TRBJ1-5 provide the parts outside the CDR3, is GAGVSQSPSNKVTEKGKDVELRCDPISGHTALYWYRQSLGQGLEFLIYFQGNSAPDKSGLPSDRFSAERTGGSVSTLTIQRTQQEDSAVYLCASSLGGYSNQPQHFGDGTRLSIL.

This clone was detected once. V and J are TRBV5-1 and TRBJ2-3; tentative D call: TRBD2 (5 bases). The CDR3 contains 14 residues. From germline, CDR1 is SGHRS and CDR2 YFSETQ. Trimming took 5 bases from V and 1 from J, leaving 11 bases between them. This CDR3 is CASRGGSRTDTQYF. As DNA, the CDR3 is TGCGCCAGCAGGGGTGGGAGCCGCACAGATACGCAGTATTTT.

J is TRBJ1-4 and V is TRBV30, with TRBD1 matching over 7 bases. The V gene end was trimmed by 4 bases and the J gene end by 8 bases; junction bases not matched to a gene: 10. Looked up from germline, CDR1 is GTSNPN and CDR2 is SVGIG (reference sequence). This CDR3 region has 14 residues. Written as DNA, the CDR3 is TGTGCCTGGAATGGGGGACAGCCAGGGGAAAAACTGTTTTTT. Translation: CAWNGGQPGEKLFF.

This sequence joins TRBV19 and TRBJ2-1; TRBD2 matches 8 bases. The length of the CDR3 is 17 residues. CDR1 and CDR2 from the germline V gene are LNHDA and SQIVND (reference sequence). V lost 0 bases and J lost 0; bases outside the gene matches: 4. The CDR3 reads CASSIDSGGSSYNEQFF. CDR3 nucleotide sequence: TGTGCCAGTAGTATAGACAGCGGGGGCAGCTCCTACAATGAGCAGTTCTTC.

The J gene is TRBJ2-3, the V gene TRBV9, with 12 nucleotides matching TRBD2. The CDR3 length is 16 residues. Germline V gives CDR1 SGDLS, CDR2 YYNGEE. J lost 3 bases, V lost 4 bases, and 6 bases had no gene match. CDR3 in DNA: TGTGCCAGCAGCTCTCTAGCGGGAGGGCCTACAGATACGCAGTATTTT. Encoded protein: CASSSLAGGPTDTQYF.

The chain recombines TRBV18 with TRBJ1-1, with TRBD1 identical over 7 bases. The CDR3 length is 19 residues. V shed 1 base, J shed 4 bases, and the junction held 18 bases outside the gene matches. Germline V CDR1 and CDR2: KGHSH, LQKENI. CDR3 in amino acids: CASSPLPSGAGTVSTEAFF. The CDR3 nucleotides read TGTGCCAGCTCACCACTCCCCTCAGGGGCAGGGACAGTATCCACTGAAGCTTTCTTT.

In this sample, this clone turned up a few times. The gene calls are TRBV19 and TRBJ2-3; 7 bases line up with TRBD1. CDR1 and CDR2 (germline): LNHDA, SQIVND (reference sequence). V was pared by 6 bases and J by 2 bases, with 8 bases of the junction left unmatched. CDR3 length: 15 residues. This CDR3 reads CASSPTQGFTDTQYF. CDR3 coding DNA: TGTGCCAGTAGCCCTACACAGGGGTTCACAGATACGCAGTATTTT.

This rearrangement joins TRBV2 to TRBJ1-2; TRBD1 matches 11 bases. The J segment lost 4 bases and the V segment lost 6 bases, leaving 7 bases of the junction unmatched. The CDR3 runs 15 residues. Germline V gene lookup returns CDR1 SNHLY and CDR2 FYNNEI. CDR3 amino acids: CASRPRTGGPYGYTF. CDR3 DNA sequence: TGTGCCAGCAGACCCCGGACAGGGGGCCCCTATGGCTACACCTTC.

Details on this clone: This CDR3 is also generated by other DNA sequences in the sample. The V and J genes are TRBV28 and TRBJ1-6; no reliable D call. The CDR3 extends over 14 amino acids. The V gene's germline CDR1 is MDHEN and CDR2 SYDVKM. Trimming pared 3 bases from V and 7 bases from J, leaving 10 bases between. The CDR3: CASSLAGRNSPLHF. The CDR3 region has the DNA TGTGCCAGCAGTTTGGCGGGGAGGAATTCACCCCTCCACTTT.

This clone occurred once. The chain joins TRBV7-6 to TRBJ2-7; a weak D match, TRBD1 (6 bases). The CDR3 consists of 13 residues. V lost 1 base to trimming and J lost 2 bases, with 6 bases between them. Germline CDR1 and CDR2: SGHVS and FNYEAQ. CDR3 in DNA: TGTGCCAGCAGCTTAGGGACAGCCTACGAGCAGTACTTC. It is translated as CASSLGTAYEQYF. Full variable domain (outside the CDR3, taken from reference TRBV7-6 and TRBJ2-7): GAGVSQSPRYKVTKRGQDVALRCDPISGHVSLYWYRQALGQGPEFLTYFNYEAQQDKSGLPNDRFSAERPEGSISTLTIQRTEQRDSAMYRCASSLGTAYEQYFGPGTRLTVT.

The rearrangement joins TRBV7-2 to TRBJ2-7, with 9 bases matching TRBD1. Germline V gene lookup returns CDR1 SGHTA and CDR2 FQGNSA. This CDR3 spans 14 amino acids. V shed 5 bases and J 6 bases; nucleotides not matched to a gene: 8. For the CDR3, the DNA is TGTGCCAGCAGCACAAGGACAGGGGCGGGCGAGCAGTACTTC. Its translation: CASSTRTGAGEQYF.